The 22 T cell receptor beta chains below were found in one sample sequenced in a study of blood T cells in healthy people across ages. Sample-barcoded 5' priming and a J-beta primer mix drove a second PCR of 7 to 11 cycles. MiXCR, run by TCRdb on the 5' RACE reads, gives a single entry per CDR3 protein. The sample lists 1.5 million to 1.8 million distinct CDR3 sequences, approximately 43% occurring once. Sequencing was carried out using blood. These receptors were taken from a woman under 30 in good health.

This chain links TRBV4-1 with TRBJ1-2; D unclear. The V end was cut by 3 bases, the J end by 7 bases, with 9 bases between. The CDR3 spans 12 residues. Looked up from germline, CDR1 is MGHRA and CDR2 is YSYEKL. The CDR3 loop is CASSHTRTGYTF. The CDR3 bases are TGCGCCAGCAGCCATACACGGACTGGCTACACCTTC.

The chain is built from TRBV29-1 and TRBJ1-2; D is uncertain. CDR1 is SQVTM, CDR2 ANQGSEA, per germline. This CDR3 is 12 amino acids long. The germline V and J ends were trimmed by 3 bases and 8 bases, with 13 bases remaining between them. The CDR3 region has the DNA TGCAGCGTTGATACGGGGTTGGAGGGCTACACCTTC. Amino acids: CSVDTGLEGYTF.

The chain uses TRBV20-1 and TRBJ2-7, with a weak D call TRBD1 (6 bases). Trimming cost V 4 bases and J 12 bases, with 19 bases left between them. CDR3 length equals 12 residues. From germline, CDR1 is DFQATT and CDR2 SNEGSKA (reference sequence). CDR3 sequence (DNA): TGCAGTGCTACCTCCCGGCAGGGGTTACCGTACTTC. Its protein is CSATSRQGLPYF.

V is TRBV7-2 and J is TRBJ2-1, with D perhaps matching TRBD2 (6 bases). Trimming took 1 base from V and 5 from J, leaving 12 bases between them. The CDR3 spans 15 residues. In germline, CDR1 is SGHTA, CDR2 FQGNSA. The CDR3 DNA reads TGTGCCAGCAGCTTAGGGTTATGGAGGGACAATGAGCAGTTCTTC. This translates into CASSLGLWRDNEQFF.

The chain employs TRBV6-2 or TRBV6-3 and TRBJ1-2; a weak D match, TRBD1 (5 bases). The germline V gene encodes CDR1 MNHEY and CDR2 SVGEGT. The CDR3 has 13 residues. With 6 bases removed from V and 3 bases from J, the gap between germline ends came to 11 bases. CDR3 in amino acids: CASRDQGDYGYTF. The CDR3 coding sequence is TGTGCCAGCAGGGATCAGGGCGACTATGGCTACACCTTC.

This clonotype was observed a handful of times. DNA for the CDR3: TGCAGCGCTGCCCTGACAGACAACACTGAAGCTTTCTTT. Translating gives CSAALTDNTEAFF. J is TRBJ1-1 and V is TRBV29-1; D may be TRBD1 (5 bases). The CDR3 has 13 amino acids. Trimming removed 7 bases from V and 2 bases from J, with 14 bases in between. Per the germline V gene, CDR1 is SQVTM and CDR2 is ANQGSEA. Full variable domain (missing parts from reference TRBV29-1 and TRBJ1-1): SAVISQKPSRDICQRGTSLTIQCQVDSQVTMMFWYRQQPGQSLTLIATANQGSEATYESGFVIDKFPISRPNLTFSTLTVSNMSPEDSSIYLCSAALTDNTEAFFGQGTRLTVV.

This chain's CDR3 is CASSPFRQGVTDTQYF. CDR3 DNA sequence: TGCGCCAGCAGCCCCTTCCGACAGGGGGTAACAGATACGCAGTATTTT. This chain uses TRBV4-3 with TRBJ2-3; the match to TRBD1 covers 9 bases. This CDR3 is built from 16 residues. Germline loops: CDR1 LGHNA, CDR2 YSLEER. J lost 3 bases, V lost 4 bases, and 8 bases had no gene match.

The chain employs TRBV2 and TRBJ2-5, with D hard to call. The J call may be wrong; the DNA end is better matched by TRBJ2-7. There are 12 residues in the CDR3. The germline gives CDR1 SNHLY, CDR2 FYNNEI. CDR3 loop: CASLDRVYEQYF. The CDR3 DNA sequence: TGTGCCAGCCTCGATCGGGTATACGAGCAGTACTTC.

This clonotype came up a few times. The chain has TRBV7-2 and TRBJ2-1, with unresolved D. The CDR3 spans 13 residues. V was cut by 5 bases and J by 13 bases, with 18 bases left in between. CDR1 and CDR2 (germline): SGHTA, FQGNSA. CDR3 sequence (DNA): TGTGCCAGCAGCAGTGGTCAGCGAGAGACCCAGTTCTTC. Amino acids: CASSSGQRETQFF. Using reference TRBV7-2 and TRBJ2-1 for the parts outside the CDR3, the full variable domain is GAGVSQSPSNKVTEKGKDVELRCDPISGHTALYWYRQSLGQGLEFLIYFQGNSAPDKSGLPSDRFSAERTGGSVSTLTIQRTQQEDSAVYLCASSSGQRETQFFGPGTRLTVL.

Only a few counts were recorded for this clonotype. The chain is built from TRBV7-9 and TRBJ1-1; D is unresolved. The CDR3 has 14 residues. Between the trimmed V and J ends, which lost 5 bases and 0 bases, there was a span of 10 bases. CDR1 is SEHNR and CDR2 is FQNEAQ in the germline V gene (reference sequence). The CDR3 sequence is CASSVRSVNTEAFF. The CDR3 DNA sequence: TGTGCCAGCAGCGTAAGGTCTGTGAACACTGAAGCTTTCTTT.

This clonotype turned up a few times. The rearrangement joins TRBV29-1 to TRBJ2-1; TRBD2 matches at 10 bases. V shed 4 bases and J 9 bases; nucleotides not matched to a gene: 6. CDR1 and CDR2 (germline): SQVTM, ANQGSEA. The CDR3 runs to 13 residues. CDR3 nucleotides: TGCAGCGTTGTCTTCCTAGCGGGAGTTGAGCAGTTCTTC. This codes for CSVVFLAGVEQFF.

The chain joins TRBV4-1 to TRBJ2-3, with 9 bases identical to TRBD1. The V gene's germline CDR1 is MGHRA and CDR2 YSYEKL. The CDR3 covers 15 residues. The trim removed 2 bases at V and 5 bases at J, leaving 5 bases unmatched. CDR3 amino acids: CASSQRTGAGDTQYF. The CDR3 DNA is TGCGCCAGCAGCCAACGGACAGGGGCAGGAGATACGCAGTATTTT.

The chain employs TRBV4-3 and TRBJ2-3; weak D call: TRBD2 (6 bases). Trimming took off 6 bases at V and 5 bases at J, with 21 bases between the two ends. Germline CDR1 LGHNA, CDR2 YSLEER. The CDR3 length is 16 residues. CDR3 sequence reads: CASSRGAGIGGDTQYF. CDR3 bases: TGCGCCAGCAGTCGCGGGGCAGGAATCGGCGGAGATACGCAGTATTTT.

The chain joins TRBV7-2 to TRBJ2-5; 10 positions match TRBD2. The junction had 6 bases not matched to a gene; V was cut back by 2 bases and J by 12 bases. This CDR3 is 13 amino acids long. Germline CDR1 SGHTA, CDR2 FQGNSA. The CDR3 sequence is CASSLWSGGVEYF. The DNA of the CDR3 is TGTGCCAGCAGCTTATGGAGCGGGGGGGTCGAGTACTTC. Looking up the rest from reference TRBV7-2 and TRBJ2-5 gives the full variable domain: GAGVSQSPSNKVTEKGKDVELRCDPISGHTALYWYRQSLGQGLEFLIYFQGNSAPDKSGLPSDRFSAERTGGSVSTLTIQRTQQEDSAVYLCASSLWSGGVEYFGPGTRLLVL.

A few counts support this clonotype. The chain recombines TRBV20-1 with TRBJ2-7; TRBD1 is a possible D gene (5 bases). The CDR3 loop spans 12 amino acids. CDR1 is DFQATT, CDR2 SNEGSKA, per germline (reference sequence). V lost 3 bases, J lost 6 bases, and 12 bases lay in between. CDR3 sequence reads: CSARDISSEQYF. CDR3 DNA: TGCAGTGCTAGGGACATATCGAGCGAGCAGTACTTC.

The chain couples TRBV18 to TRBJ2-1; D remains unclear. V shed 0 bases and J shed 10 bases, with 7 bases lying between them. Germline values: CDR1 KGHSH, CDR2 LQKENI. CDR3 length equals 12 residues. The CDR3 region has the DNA TGTGCCAGCTCACCACCGGGCCAAGAGCAGTTCTTC. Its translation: CASSPPGQEQFF.

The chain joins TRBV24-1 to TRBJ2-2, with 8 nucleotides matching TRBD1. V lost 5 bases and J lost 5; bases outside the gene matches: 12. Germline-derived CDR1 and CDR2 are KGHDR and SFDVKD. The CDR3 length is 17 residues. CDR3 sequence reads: CATSVSFFDRGTGELFF. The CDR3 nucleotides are TGTGCCACCAGTGTATCCTTCTTTGACAGGGGTACCGGGGAGCTGTTTTTT.

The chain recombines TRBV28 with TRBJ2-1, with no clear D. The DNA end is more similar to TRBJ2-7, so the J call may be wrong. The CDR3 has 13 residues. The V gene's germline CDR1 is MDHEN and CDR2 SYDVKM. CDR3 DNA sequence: TGTGCCAGCACCCTCAACTCCTACAATGAGCAGTACTTC. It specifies CASTLNSYNEQYF.

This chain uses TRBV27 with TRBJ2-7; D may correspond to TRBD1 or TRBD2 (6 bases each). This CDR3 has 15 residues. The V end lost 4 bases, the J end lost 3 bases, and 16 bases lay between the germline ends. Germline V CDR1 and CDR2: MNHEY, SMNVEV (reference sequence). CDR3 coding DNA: TGTGCCAGCAGTTGGAAGAGGGGGGCGAGCTACGAGCAGTACTTC. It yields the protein CASSWKRGASYEQYF.

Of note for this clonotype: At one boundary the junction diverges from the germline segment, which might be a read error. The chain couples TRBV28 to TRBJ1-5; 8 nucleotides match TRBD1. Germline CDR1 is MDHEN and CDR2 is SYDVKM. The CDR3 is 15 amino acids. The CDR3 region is CASSSGGAGNQPRHF. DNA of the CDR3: TGTGCCAGCAGCTCAGGGGGCGCGGGCAATCAGCCCCGGCATTTT.

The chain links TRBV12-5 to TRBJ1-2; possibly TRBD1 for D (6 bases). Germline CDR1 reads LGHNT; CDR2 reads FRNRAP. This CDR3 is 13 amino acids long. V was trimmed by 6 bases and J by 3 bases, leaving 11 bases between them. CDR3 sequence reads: CASGSYRDYGYTF. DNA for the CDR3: TGTGCTAGTGGAAGTTACAGGGACTATGGCTACACCTTC.

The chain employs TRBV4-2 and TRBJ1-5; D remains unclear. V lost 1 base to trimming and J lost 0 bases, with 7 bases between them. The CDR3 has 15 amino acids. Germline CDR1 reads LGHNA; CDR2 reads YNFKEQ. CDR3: CASSQAPDSNQPQHF. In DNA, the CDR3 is TGTGCCAGCAGCCAAGCGCCGGATAGCAATCAGCCCCAGCATTTT.